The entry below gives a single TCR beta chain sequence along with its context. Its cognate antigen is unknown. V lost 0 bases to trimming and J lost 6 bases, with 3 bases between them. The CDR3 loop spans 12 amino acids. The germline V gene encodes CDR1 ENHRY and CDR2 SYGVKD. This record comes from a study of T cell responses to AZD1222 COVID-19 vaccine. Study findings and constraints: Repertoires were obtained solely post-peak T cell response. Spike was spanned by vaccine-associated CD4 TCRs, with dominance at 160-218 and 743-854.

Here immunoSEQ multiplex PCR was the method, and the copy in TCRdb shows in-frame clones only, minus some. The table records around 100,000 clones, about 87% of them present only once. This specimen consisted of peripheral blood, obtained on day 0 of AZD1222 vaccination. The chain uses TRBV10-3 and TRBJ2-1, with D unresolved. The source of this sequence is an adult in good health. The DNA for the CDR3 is TGTGCCATCAGTGAGTCTGGCAATGAGCAGTTCTTC. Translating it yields CAISESGNEQFF.